Given below is one T cell receptor (beta chain) in context. The antigen this receptor binds is unknown. No base quality information exists; no much larger clone differs at one position. For sequencing of the TCRbeta CDR3 region, genomic DNA was extracted from the sorted cells. The immunoSEQ Assay was used to sequence the TCRbeta CDR3 regions. Held by TCRdb, this immuneACCESS table contains in-frame sequences only and omits some clones. Under half of the omission traces to an unresolved V gene where checked; the cause of the rest is unknown. This sample comprises about 40,000 clones, almost 80% of them detected only once. The ten largest clones represent around 20% of the sample. The CDR3 holds 14 amino acids from the cysteine to the phenylalanine. The entry retains the CDR3 DNA only, 42 bases that are in frame from base 1. The junction shows trimming of 3 bases on V and 2 bases on J, plus 11 bases between the germline ends. Looking up the germline V gene (reference sequence) yields CDR1 SGHKS and CDR2 YYEKEE.

Patients with autoimmune disease history or receiving systemic immunosuppression were excluded from the trial. Peripheral blood for TCR sequencing was collected from all dose cohorts at baseline, on cycle 4 day 1, and on cycle 7 day 1. The samples were taken from a phase I, first-in-human, multicenter, open-label dose-escalation trial of ivuxolimab. Adults with locally advanced or metastatic head and neck squamous cell, hepatocellular, melanoma or renal cell carcinoma were enrolled in the trial. CD4+ and CD8+ T cells were sorted separately from peripheral blood before TCR sequencing. These data come from a study of OX40 agonist ivuxolimab in advanced cancers. Background for the entire study: The costimulatory receptor OX40 (CD134) was targeted by ivuxolimab, a fully human IgG2 agonistic monoclonal antibody. In the dose-escalation cohort, about four fifths of patients were male, and the mean age was 60 years with a range of roughly 20 to 85. The paper describes the monotherapy dose-escalation part (N ≈ 49 patients) of the phase I trial of ivuxolimab. Prior anti-PD-1, anti-PD-L1 or anti-CTLA-4 therapy was permitted, and checkpoint inhibitors had been received by about 36% of dose-escalation patients. Partial responses occurred in three dose-escalation patients: two with cutaneous melanoma and one with hepatocellular carcinoma. Intravenous ivuxolimab was administered to patients every 2 weeks at six dose levels: 0.01, 0.1, 0.3, 1.5, 3 and 10 mg/kg. Of the roughly 50 dose-escalation patients, hepatocellular carcinoma was present in 19, melanoma in approximately 15, renal cell carcinoma in 9 and head and neck cancer in 9. The point of sequencing TCRbeta in the periphery was to test whether ivuxolimab changed TCR sequence diversity and drove clonal T-cell expansion.

General conclusions and limits of the study: Low levels of normalized T-cell clonal expansion were also seen in some patients who did not respond. At doses of 0.1 to 3.0 mg/kg, clonal expansion of both CD4+ and CD8+ blood T cells was observed from baseline to week 6. After ivuxolimab, expanded clones were on average more numerous among CD8+ T cells than among CD4+ T cells. The antigen specificity of the clonally expanded peripheral T cells was not determined. Partial responders in the 0.1-3.0 mg/kg groups had among the lowest normalized peripheral clonal expansion, especially among CD8+ T cells.

Recombination linked TRBV5-5 to TRBJ1-2; the D gene identity is not certain. The sample in question was CD4+ or CD8+ T cells sorted from blood, obtained in a trial of the OX40 agonist ivuxolimab. This TCR derives from an adult with an advanced solid tumor such as melanoma, head and neck, liver or kidney cancer. The CDR3 corresponds to CASSYRPENYGYTF. At the DNA level, the sequence is TGTGCCAGCAGCTATCGCCCGGAGAACTATGGCTACACCTTC.